This entry concerns a single T cell receptor beta chain. Its antigen is undetermined. Libraries were prepared by immunoSEQ multiplex PCR; TCRdb keeps only in-frame clonotypes and omits some of them. The table includes tens of thousands of clones, more than 75% detected once. This sample was included in a study of OX40 agonist ivuxolimab in advanced cancers. At the level of the study: Two cutaneous melanoma patients and one hepatocellular carcinoma patient, three in all, had partial responses.

Germline loops: CDR1 LGHNA, CDR2 YSLEER. V was clipped by 1 base and J by 0 bases, with 7 bases between them. This CDR3 has 15 residues. Study-wide points: With doses of 0.1 to 3.0 mg/kg, CD4+ and CD8+ blood T cells had undergone clonal expansion by week 6.

The sequence was obtained from an adult with an advanced solid tumor such as melanoma, head and neck, liver or kidney cancer. The material sequenced was CD4+ or CD8+ T cells sorted from blood, taken in a trial of the OX40 agonist ivuxolimab. The rearrangement joins TRBV4-3 to TRBJ1-3; D is unclear. The CDR3 sequence is CASSQGVYSGNTIYF. Written as DNA, the CDR3 is TGCGCCAGCAGCCAAGGGGTCTACTCTGGAAACACCATATATTTT.